The entry below describes one T cell receptor (beta chain). Its recognized antigen is unknown. Within one base of it there is no much larger clone, and no base qualities were kept. Systemically healthy Caucasian individuals from Russia, 35 to 50 in total and aged about 6 to 90 years, were included as donors. Around 9.8 milliliters of peripheral blood were collected from each donor into EDTA-treated Vacutainer tubes. Ficoll-Paque density-gradient centrifugation was used to isolate PBMCs, with at least 7 million per sample. Trizol reagent was used to extract total RNA from PBMCs, with at least 5 micrograms per sample. For every donor, flow cytometry on a PBMC aliquot measured the percentage of naive CD45RAhigh/CD27high T cells. The germline V gene supplies CDR1 MGHDK and CDR2 SYGVNS. From cysteine to phenylalanine, the CDR3 is 16 amino acids long. Just the 48-base CDR3 DNA is kept, in frame starting at base 1. The trim is 3 bases for V and 0 bases for J, with a gap of 12 bases between the germline ends.

Receptor amplification or capture employed 5' RACE. Sequencing instrument: Illumina HiSeq 2500. The second PCR ran for about 7 to 11 cycles and used a J-beta primer mix along with a sample-barcoded 5' primer. Each TCR beta cDNA molecule received a unique molecular identifier from a template-switch 5' adaptor carrying 12 random nucleotides. Each sample yielded at least 2.5 million CDR3-containing paired-end reads. All of the RNA was converted into first-strand cDNA using the Mint cDNA synthesis kit, with a TRBC-specific oligonucleotide serving as the primer. Following uracil-DNA glycosylase treatment, all cDNA underwent a first 18-cycle PCR with the universal primers M1SS and BC2_uni_R. On the authors' methods: For normalization, 1 million high-quality reads were randomly selected from each sample, with every read carrying a distinct molecular identifier. Instead of being binned into consensus sequences, reads that shared molecular identifiers were thrown out. MiTCR, with a Q25 quality threshold and the strictest error-elimination algorithm, was used for CDR3 identification, clonotype clustering and error correction. A nonparametric unseen species model using Euler transformation provided a lower-bound estimate of total TCR beta diversity. TCRdb reprocessing: public reads trimmed at Q25 with fastp, clones called with MiXCR, in-frame beta chains kept. Under each unique CDR3 protein, matching rows form one entry showing the most common genes and DNA. These V and J calls originate from TCRdb's pipeline instead of the authors' own analysis. The sample has about 1.1 million distinct CDR3 sequences on record, more than 30% of them singletons. The ten largest make up about an eighth of the sample.

These data are taken from a study of blood T cells in healthy people across ages (dated by TCRdb to the mid-2010s). Regarding the study in general: Template switching captured roughly one uniquely barcoded TCR beta cDNA molecule per two T cells in model experiments. Using deep sequencing normalized with unique cDNA molecular identifiers, the study measured how TCR beta repertoire diversity changes with age. Four age groups were formed from the donors: young (average 16 years), middle-aged (roughly 38), aged (62) and long-lived (less than 85). To avoid experimental bias, donors of different ages were spread randomly across the sequencing lanes. For two donors (one aged 18 to 29 and one aged 80 or older), the study analyzed two additional independent replicas of 1 million unique cDNA reads from the same blood draw. The research as a whole found: The percentage of naive T cells measured by flow cytometry correlated strongly with observed TCR beta diversity. Because profiling used bulk unsorted PBMCs, naive and antigen-experienced compartments could not be compared conclusively. Estimates of total diversity based on one million sequenced T cells were considered lower bounds and underestimates. Compared with the aged group, the long-lived group had more naive CD4+ T cells, fewer expanded clones and increased TCR diversity, a pattern suggesting age selection. Observed TCR beta diversity per million T cells fell roughly linearly with age, and a significant reduction was already apparent by age about 36. Donor CMV infection status was unknown, potentially confounding age-related changes in expanded clonotypes.

The sequence was obtained from a man younger than 35 in good health. Sequenced input: blood. The chain is encoded by TRBV25-1 joined to TRBJ2-1; no confident D gene assignment can be made. The DNA sequence follows: TGTGCCAGCAGTGAGGGTTATTTCTCCTCCTACAATGAGCAGTTCTTC. Its protein reads: CASSEGYFSSYNEQFF. The variable domain in full, with residues beyond the CDR3 obtained from the reference TRBV25-1 and TRBJ2-1 genes, is EADIYQTPRYLVIGTGKKITLECSQTMGHDKMYWYQQDPGMELHLIHYSYGVNSTEKGDLSSESTVSRIRTEHFPLTLESARPSHTSQYLCASSEGYFSSYNEQFFGPGTRLTVL.